Below, 8 T cell receptor beta chains from the same sample are listed, as sequenced in a study of T cells in Graves' hyperthyroidism and ophthalmopathy. Amplification of TCR beta CDR3 regions was performed using RNA transcripts as template. RT-PCR in the first round (using the HTBI primer set) targeted the TCR CDR3. Each CDR3 protein gets one entry after TCRdb re-called the multiplex PCR reads with MiXCR. The sample lists hundreds of thousands of distinct CDR3 sequences, 15% to 18% occurring once. Sequenced: blood. These receptors were obtained from a woman aged 18-29 years with Graves' hyperthyroidism.

The chain combines TRBV10-3 with TRBJ2-7; 9 nucleotides agree with TRBD1. J lost 4 bases, V lost 5 bases, and 6 bases had no gene match. Germline CDR1 reads ENHRY; CDR2 reads SYGVKD. This CDR3 is 14 amino acids long. CDR3: CAISREDRGYEQYF. The CDR3 region has the DNA TGTGCCATCAGTCGGGAGGACAGGGGATACGAGCAGTACTTC.

This clonotype was seen only a few times. The chain recombines TRBV7-9 with TRBJ1-6; D is ambiguous. This CDR3 is 16 amino acids long. The germline CDR1 and CDR2 sequences are SEHNR and FQNEAQ (reference sequence). The V end lost 4 bases, the J end lost 0 bases, and 10 bases lay between the germline ends. This chain's CDR3 is CASSSDGVSYNSPLHF. CDR3 sequence (DNA): TGTGCCAGCAGCTCAGACGGGGTCTCCTATAATTCACCCCTCCACTTT. The entire variable domain, with the rest obtained from reference TRBV7-9 and TRBJ1-6, is as follows: DTGVSQNPRHKITKRGQNVTFRCDPISEHNRLYWYRQTLGQGPEFLTYFQNEAQLEKSRLLSDRFSAERPKGSFSTLEIQRTEQGDSAMYLCASSSDGVSYNSPLHFGNGTRLTVT.

The genes are TRBV29-1 and TRBJ1-2; weak D call: TRBD1 (6 bases). V gave up 7 bases and J gave up 4 bases, with 13 bases separating them. The CDR3 length is 12 residues. CDR1 is SQVTM, CDR2 ANQGSEA, per germline. The CDR3 region is CSDIGTTYGYTF. In DNA, the CDR3 is TGCAGCGACATCGGGACAACCTATGGCTACACCTTC.

This clonotype was detected ten times or more. This rearrangement joins TRBV7-3 to TRBJ1-6, with TRBD1 as a possible D gene (6 bases). The CDR3 runs to 13 residues. Per germline, CDR1 SGHTA and CDR2 FQGTGA. V lost 5 bases, J lost 7 bases, and 9 bases lay in between. CDR3 nucleotide sequence: TGTGCCAGCAGCCCGGGGGCAAATTCACCCCTCCACTTT. It is translated as CASSPGANSPLHF. The full variable domain, rest sourced from reference TRBV7-3 and TRBJ1-6, is GAGVSQTPSNKVTEKGKYVELRCDPISGHTALYWYRQSLGQGPEFLIYFQGTGAADDSGLPNDRFFAVRPEGSVSTLKIQRTERGDSAVYLCASSPGANSPLHFGNGTRLTVT.

This clonotype was detected ten times or more. The V call is TRBV24-1, the J call TRBJ2-7; D may be TRBD1 (6 bases). The V and J ends lost 4 bases and 0 bases respectively, with 9 bases between them. Germline CDR1 and CDR2: KGHDR and SFDVKD. The CDR3 is 14 amino acids. The CDR3 sequence: CATSEGRGSYEQYF. The CDR3 DNA sequence: TGTGCCACCAGTGAAGGCAGGGGCTCCTACGAGCAGTACTTC.

This chain links TRBV7-2 with TRBJ2-5, with D hard to call. The V gene's germline CDR1 is SGHTA and CDR2 FQGNSA. The ends were cut back, 1 base at V and 2 bases at J, with 8 bases in the middle. This CDR3 has 14 residues. CDR3 nucleotides: TGTGCCAGCAGCTTAGGTCTGCGGCAAGAGACCCAGTACTTC. This gives the protein CASSLGLRQETQYF.

This clonotype was detected a few times. In DNA, the CDR3 is TGTGCCAGCAGCTTGGTTCCTAGCGGGTCCTACGAGCAGTACTTC. It specifies CASSLVPSGSYEQYF. This rearrangement joins TRBV5-8 to TRBJ2-7; 8 nucleotides match TRBD2. V lost 0 bases, J lost 1 base, and 3 bases stayed unmatched. The CDR3 has 15 residues. Germline lookup yields CDR1 SGHTS and CDR2 YDEGEE.

This clonotype was found a few times. The chain is built from TRBV10-2 and TRBJ1-1; D remains ambiguous. Trimming removed 2 bases from V and 10 bases from J, with 17 bases in between. Germline V gene data show CDR1 as WSHSY and CDR2 as SAAADI. The CDR3 loop spans 14 amino acids. In DNA, the CDR3 is TGCGCCAGCAGTGAGATTCGTAACCGTCCCGTAGCTTTCTTT. Protein: CASSEIRNRPVAFF.